The 27 T cell receptor beta chains below come from one sample, sequenced in a study of radiation and T cells in renal cell carcinoma. Time point reported: blood 4 weeks post-SBRT, at nephrectomy. Noted treatment: 15 Gy SBRT to primary tumor, nephrectomy 4 weeks later. Generated by immunoSEQ multiplex PCR, the TCRdb table keeps only in-frame clones and is missing some. The sample consists of around 170,000 clones, 88% of them appearing once. Sample: blood, taken from a patient whose treatment included radiotherapy and nephrectomy. These receptor sequences come from a woman between 50 and 59 years old with renal cell carcinoma.

CDR3 bases: TGCGCCAGCAGCCAAGATTCCTTTCGGGGCTACACCTTC. It encodes CASSQDSFRGYTF. The chain combines TRBV4-1 with TRBJ1-2; no firm D call. V was pared by 0 bases and J by 8 bases, with 10 bases between. The CDR3 loop spans 13 amino acids. Germline lookup yields CDR1 MGHRA and CDR2 YSYEKL.

This clone was detected only once. V is TRBV7-9 and J is TRBJ2-1; no firm D call. Trimming removed 1 base at V and 0 bases at J, with 13 bases between. From germline, CDR1 is SEHNR and CDR2 FQNEAQ (reference sequence). The CDR3 totals 17 residues. In DNA form, the CDR3 reads TGTGCCAGCAGCTTAGGAGAAGTCTGGAGCTCCTACAATGAGCAGTTCTTC. It translates to CASSLGEVWSSYNEQFF.

The V and J genes are TRBV7-6 and TRBJ1-4; D gene unclear. V dropped 1 base and J dropped 8 bases, with 8 bases sitting between them. This CDR3 has 13 residues. Looked up from germline, CDR1 is SGHVS and CDR2 is FNYEAQ. This chain's CDR3 is CASSLGTHEKLFF. CDR3 nucleotides: TGTGCCAGCAGCTTAGGGACCCACGAAAAACTGTTTTTT.

The chain uses TRBV7-2 and TRBJ2-5, with D uncertain. Trimming took 4 bases from V and 7 from J, leaving 16 bases between them. The V gene's germline CDR1 is SGHTA and CDR2 FQGNSA. The length of the CDR3 is 14 residues. CDR3 loop: CASSSYLTRGTQYF. As DNA, the CDR3 is TGTGCCAGCAGCTCCTACCTGACGCGCGGGACCCAGTACTTC.

The chain links TRBV27 to TRBJ1-5; no reliable D call. Germline values: CDR1 MNHEY, CDR2 SMNVEV (reference sequence). Trimming removed 6 bases at V and 4 bases at J, with 19 bases between. The CDR3 extends over 16 amino acids. The CDR3 DNA sequence: TGTGCCAGCAGCCCATCAACAGTATCCTATAATCAGCCCCAGCATTTT. This translates into CASSPSTVSYNQPQHF.

CDR3 DNA: TGTGCCAGCAGTGACTCAGGATACTATGGCTACACCTTC. Translating it yields CASSDSGYYGYTF. The rearrangement joins TRBV25-1 to TRBJ1-2; D is unclear. CDR3 size: 13 residues. V dropped 3 bases and J dropped 3 bases, with 8 bases sitting between them. Germline CDR1 and CDR2: MGHDK and SYGVNS.

This rearrangement joins TRBV6-1 to TRBJ1-4; no firm D call. The CDR3 length is 15 residues. The V and J ends lost 7 bases and 2 bases respectively, with 14 bases between them. The germline gives CDR1 MNHNS, CDR2 SASEGT. The CDR3 loop is CASIPRHLTNEKLFF. CDR3 sequence (DNA): TGTGCCAGCATACCCAGACACTTGACTAATGAAAAACTGTTTTTT.

This chain uses TRBV25-1 with TRBJ1-3, with D tentatively TRBD1 (6 bases). Germline CDR1 MGHDK, CDR2 SYGVNS. The CDR3 sequence is 14 residues long. V lost 3 bases, J lost 2 bases, and 8 bases lay in between. The CDR3 nucleotides are TGTGCCAGCAGTGACAGGGGAGCTGGAAACACCATATATTTT. Its translation is CASSDRGAGNTIYF.

The chain recombines TRBV29-1 with TRBJ1-1; no definite D call. Trimming left V 3 bases short and J 1 base short, with 6 bases between. The CDR3 is 12 residues long. Germline assignment: CDR1 SQVTM and CDR2 ANQGSEA. The CDR3 nucleotides are TGCAGCGTTGATGAGGGGAACACTGAAGCTTTCTTT. This encodes CSVDEGNTEAFF.

The chain is built from TRBV5-1 and TRBJ1-1; 8 positions agree with TRBD1. Trimming cost V 0 bases and J 1 base; bases outside gene matches: 5. Germline-derived CDR1 and CDR2 are SGHRS and YFSETQ. This CDR3 is built from 16 residues. The CDR3 spells CASSLAGTGPNTEAFF. CDR3 nucleotide sequence: TGCGCCAGCAGCTTGGCCGGGACAGGACCGAACACTGAAGCTTTCTTT.

The chain carries TRBV30 and TRBJ2-1; the match to TRBD2 covers 8 bases. Germline lookup yields CDR1 GTSNPN and CDR2 SVGIG (reference sequence). CDR3 length: 16 residues. The junction had 15 bases not matched to a gene; V was cut back by 4 bases and J by 7 bases. CDR3 nucleotides: TGTGCCTGGACACCCAGGCGGGGGGCTTCGTATAATGAGCAGTTCTTC. As protein: CAWTPRRGASYNEQFF.

This chain links TRBV9 with TRBJ1-2; maybe TRBD1 (5 bases). The germline V and J ends were trimmed by 0 bases and 4 bases, with 7 bases remaining between them. The CDR3 loop spans 13 amino acids. Per germline, CDR1 SGDLS and CDR2 YYNGEE. The CDR3 protein is CASSVGGTYGYTF. CDR3 DNA sequence: TGTGCCAGCAGCGTAGGCGGGACCTATGGCTACACCTTC. Filled out from reference TRBV9 and TRBJ1-2, the complete variable domain reads DSGVTQTPKHLITATGQRVTLRCSPRSGDLSVYWYQQSLDQGLQFLIQYYNGEERAKGNILERFSAQQFPDLHSELNLSSLELGDSALYFCASSVGGTYGYTFGSGTRLTVV.

The J gene is TRBJ2-6, the V gene TRBV29-1; D is uncertain. The ends were cut back, 3 bases at V and 2 bases at J, with 2 bases in the middle. The CDR3 covers 12 residues. CDR1 is SQVTM, CDR2 ANQGSEA, per germline. CDR3 in amino acids: CSVDTGANVLTF. In nucleotides, the CDR3 is TGCAGCGTTGACACTGGGGCCAACGTCCTGACTTTC.

The genes are TRBV5-1 and TRBJ2-5; unclear D gene. CDR3 length: 13 residues. V was pared by 0 bases and J by 2 bases, with 5 bases between. Germline CDR1 and CDR2: SGHRS and YFSETQ. Here the CDR3 DNA reads TGCGCCAGCAGCTTGGTGGTGCAAGAGACCCAGTACTTC. Its protein is CASSLVVQETQYF.

This chain links TRBV11-1 with TRBJ2-3, with 9 bases fitting TRBD2. J gave up 4 bases and V 5 bases, and 16 bases lay outside the gene matches. The CDR3 is 18 residues long. The germline V gene has CDR1 SGHAT and CDR2 FQDESV (reference sequence). The CDR3 DNA reads as TGTGCCAGCAGCCGGACTAGCGTAGCTACGCAGGTCGCAGATACGCAGTATTTT. Translating gives CASSRTSVATQVADTQYF.

The J gene is TRBJ2-2, the V gene TRBV6-6; no clear D gene. With 0 bases removed from V and 6 bases from J, the gap between germline ends came to 5 bases. Germline V gene lookup returns CDR1 MNHNY and CDR2 SVGAGI (reference sequence). The length of the CDR3 is 13 residues. The CDR3 coding sequence is TGTGCCAGCAGTTACTCGGTCCCCGGGGAGCTGTTTTTT. The encoded protein is CASSYSVPGELFF.

The V call is TRBV10-3, the J call TRBJ1-1, with D possibly TRBD1 on 5 matching bases. CDR1 ENHRY and CDR2 SYGVKD come from the germline V gene. This CDR3 has 19 amino acids. The V gene lost 2 bases and the J gene lost 0 bases, with 22 bases spanning the gap. CDR3 sequence reads: CAISEPHRVGGGVNTEAFF. The CDR3 DNA sequence: TGTGCCATCAGTGAGCCGCACCGTGTTGGGGGAGGGGTGAACACTGAAGCTTTCTTT.

The V gene is TRBV11-2, the J gene TRBJ1-2, with 8 bases lining up with TRBD1. Germline assignment: CDR1 SGHAT and CDR2 FQNNGV. V trimming: 5 bases; J trimming: 4 bases; junction bases outside the gene matches: 12. The CDR3 contains 16 residues. The CDR3 loop reads CASSPRTGRSFYGYTF. CDR3 DNA: TGTGCCAGCAGCCCGCGGACAGGGCGCTCGTTCTATGGCTACACCTTC.

The V gene is TRBV11-2, the J gene TRBJ1-4, with D possibly being TRBD1 (5 bases). The germline V and J ends were trimmed by 5 bases and 6 bases, with 13 bases remaining between them. Germline assignment: CDR1 SGHAT and CDR2 FQNNGV. The CDR3 spans 14 residues. CDR3 nucleotides: TGTGCCAGCAGCCCTGGGGGAGGGCATGAAAAACTGTTTTTT. Protein sequence: CASSPGGGHEKLFF.

The chain has TRBV11-2 and TRBJ1-6; D is unresolved. Trimming shortened V by 1 base and J by 0 bases, and 10 bases separated the two germline ends. The CDR3 consists of 17 residues. Germline CDR1 reads SGHAT; CDR2 reads FQNNGV. In DNA, the CDR3 is TGTGCCAGCAGCTTAGTGGGGTTACTCTCCTATAATTCACCCCTCCACTTT. It is translated as CASSLVGLLSYNSPLHF.

CDR3 bases: TGTGCCAGTGCCACGCGAGGGGAGCTGTTTTTT. Protein product: CASATRGELFF. The V call is TRBV19, the J call TRBJ2-2; D not certain. The CDR3 length is 11 residues. Germline assignment: CDR1 LNHDA and CDR2 SQIVND (reference sequence). V was pared by 8 bases and J by 8 bases, with 9 bases between.

The chain links TRBV6-5 to TRBJ1-3; D gene uncertain. This CDR3 region has 13 residues. Germline lookup yields CDR1 MNHEY and CDR2 SVGAGI. Deletions cut 7 bases from V and 3 bases from J, with 10 bases between. The CDR3 DNA reads as TGTGCCAGCACCACAGTCTATGGAAACACCATATATTTT. This sequence encodes CASTTVYGNTIYF.

The chain carries TRBV5-4 and TRBJ2-7; 7 nucleotides line up with TRBD1. Trimming took 2 bases from V and 6 from J; bases not matched to a gene: 8. Per germline, CDR1 SGHNT and CDR2 YYREEE (reference sequence). The CDR3 totals 14 residues. The CDR3, as DNA: TGTGCCAGCAGCTTAGAGACAGGGTCAAGCGAGCAGTACTTC. Translated: CASSLETGSSEQYF.

The chain employs TRBV6-1 and TRBJ1-3; D unresolved. The V gene lost 4 bases and the J gene lost 6 bases, with 10 bases spanning the gap. The CDR3 loop spans 13 amino acids. Germline V gene data show CDR1 as MNHNS and CDR2 as SASEGT. The CDR3 protein is CASSANSENTIYF. In DNA, the CDR3 is TGTGCCAGCAGTGCCAATTCCGAAAACACCATATATTTT.

The chain links TRBV6-6 to TRBJ1-1; 11 bases are a match to TRBD1. The germline CDR1 and CDR2 sequences are MNHNY and SVGAGI (reference sequence). The CDR3 has 15 residues. Germline trimming cut 8 bases from V and 4 bases from J; bases unmatched to any gene: 9. The CDR3 DNA follows: TGTGCCAGCTTCATACCGGGACAGGGGGTCACTGAAGCTTTCTTT. It encodes CASFIPGQGVTEAFF.

This chain uses TRBV7-2 with TRBJ1-5; 9 positions match TRBD1. The V segment lost 3 bases and the J segment 7 bases; nucleotides outside the gene matches: 7. CDR1 and CDR2 from the germline V gene are SGHTA and FQGNSA. This CDR3 is 15 amino acids long. The CDR3 spells CASSLTGGRDQPQHF. Written as DNA, the CDR3 is TGTGCCAGCAGCTTGACAGGGGGTAGGGACCAGCCCCAGCATTTT.

This clone was observed a handful of times. The V gene is TRBV14, the J gene TRBJ2-1; D may correspond to TRBD1 or TRBD2 (5 bases each). V shed 5 bases and J shed 16 bases, with 18 bases lying between them. Per the germline V gene, CDR1 is SGHDN and CDR2 is FVKESK. The CDR3 extends over 12 amino acids. The CDR3 reads CASSFPGTPLFF. CDR3 DNA sequence: TGTGCCAGCAGCTTCCCCGGGACCCCCCTATTCTTC.